Each of the 8 T cell receptor beta chains below was sequenced from the same sample in a study of human T cells and chemical hapten exposure. TCRdb processed the RACE reads anew with MiXCR; each CDR3 protein has one entry. The sample lists around 160,000 distinct CDR3 sequences, 13% to 15% seen once, with around 1.7% in the top ten. As to time point: patch test 1, 2 weeks after DPC sensitization. The sample's treatment: therapeutic diphenylcyclopropenone sensitization with weekly scalp DPC. Source: whole blood, taken in connection with sensitization to the hapten diphenylcyclopropenone (DPC). Receptors originate from a woman aged 30 to 39 with alopecia areata. Some clones in this sample may be carry-over from other donors' samples.

This clonotype was found many times. This chain connects TRBV7-8 to TRBJ2-6; maybe TRBD2 (6 bases). CDR1 is SGHVS, CDR2 FQNEAQ, per germline. Trimming cost V 3 bases and J 0 bases, with 15 bases left between them. This CDR3 region has 18 residues. CDR3 nucleotides: TGTGCCAGCAGCTTGGGGGAAGCCGGGAGCTCTGGGGCCAACGTCCTGACTTTC. It yields the protein CASSLGEAGSSGANVLTF.

The V call is TRBV12-3 or TRBV12-4, the J call TRBJ1-1, with 7 positions matching TRBD1. The length of the CDR3 is 14 residues. V was pared by 6 bases and J by 0 bases, with 4 bases of the junction left unmatched. The CDR3 spells CASSHGTVNTEAFF. CDR3 sequence (DNA): TGTGCCAGCAGCCATGGGACAGTGAACACTGAAGCTTTCTTT.

This clonotype was found many times. CDR3 coding DNA: TGTGCCAGCAGTTCGATTCTAGCGGGAGTAACAGATACGCAGTATTTT. Translating it yields CASSSILAGVTDTQYF. The chain is built from TRBV6-2 or TRBV6-3 and TRBJ2-3; 10 bases align to TRBD2. The CDR3 runs to 16 residues. Trimming cost V 4 bases and J 3 bases; bases outside gene matches: 7. The germline V gene encodes CDR1 MNHEY and CDR2 SVGEGT.

The sample holds many counts of this clonotype. V usage is TRBV2 and J usage is TRBJ1-6, with a tentative D call TRBD1 (5 bases). Germline CDR1 is SNHLY and CDR2 is FYNNEI. Trimming stripped 6 bases from V and 10 bases from J, with 16 bases between. The CDR3 loop spans 14 amino acids. Here the CDR3 reads CASRVWGVGSPLHF. In DNA, the CDR3 is TGTGCCAGCAGAGTGTGGGGGGTCGGATCACCCCTCCACTTT.

The chain recombines TRBV18 with TRBJ1-1; D unclear. The CDR3 spans 13 residues. Trimming left V 2 bases short and J 4 bases short, with 8 bases between. CDR1 and CDR2 (germline): KGHSH, LQKENI. In DNA, the CDR3 is TGTGCCAGCTCACCAGGGCAGACCACTGAAGCTTTCTTT. Translating gives CASSPGQTTEAFF.

This clonotype appeared a few times. The chain combines TRBV7-2 with TRBJ2-3; no reliable D call. Germline CDR1 reads SGHTA; CDR2 reads FQGNSA. This CDR3 region has 12 residues. V was cut by 5 bases and J by 3 bases, with 6 bases left in between. The CDR3 protein is CASSQITDTQYF. CDR3 nucleotides: TGTGCCAGCAGCCAGATAACAGATACGCAGTATTTT.

The chain links TRBV12-3 or TRBV12-4 to TRBJ2-5; TRBD1 might be the D (7 bases). V gave up 5 bases and J gave up 7 bases, with 14 bases separating them. The CDR3 has 13 amino acids. The CDR3 DNA reads as TGTGCCAGCAGTGACCCCAGGGGGGCGACCCAGTACTTC. Amino acids: CASSDPRGATQYF.

This clonotype came up a few times. CDR3 amino acids: CAIKNRVSTDTQYF. As DNA, the CDR3 is TGTGCCATCAAGAACAGGGTTAGCACAGATACGCAGTATTTT. V usage is TRBV10-3 and J usage is TRBJ2-3; TRBD1 might be the D (6 bases). The germline V gene encodes CDR1 ENHRY and CDR2 SYGVKD. This CDR3 has 14 amino acids. V was shortened by 7 bases and J by 0 bases, with 11 bases between the two germline ends.